The 23 T cell receptor beta chains reported below all come from one sample, sequenced in a study of T cells after posttransplantation cyclophosphamide. The protocol was immunoSEQ multiplex PCR, while the TCRdb copy is restricted to in-frame clones and leaves out a portion. The sample consists of roughly 17,000 clones, approximately 87% of them appearing once. The sequenced sample was memory CD4+ T cells sorted from blood. These receptor sequences come from a man younger than 45 in good health and a related stem cell transplant donor.

The rearrangement uses TRBV10-3 and TRBJ1-2, with 8 bases matching TRBD1. The CDR3 spans 13 residues. V shed 6 bases, J shed 7 bases, and the junction held 7 bases outside the gene matches. Germline CDR1 ENHRY, CDR2 SYGVKD. CDR3 in DNA: TGTGCCATCAGAGCGACAGGGGAGATTGGCTACACCTTC. This encodes CAIRATGEIGYTF.

The chain links TRBV9 to TRBJ2-2; the match to TRBD1 covers 9 bases. CDR1 is SGDLS, CDR2 YYNGEE, per germline. The V gene end was trimmed by 4 bases and the J gene end by 3 bases; junction bases not matched to a gene: 4. This CDR3 spans 15 amino acids. CDR3 in DNA: TGTGCCAGCAGCCGTGGACAGGGGTACACCGGGGAGCTGTTTTTT. It codes for CASSRGQGYTGELFF. Looking up the rest from reference TRBV9 and TRBJ2-2 gives the full variable domain: DSGVTQTPKHLITATGQRVTLRCSPRSGDLSVYWYQQSLDQGLQFLIQYYNGEERAKGNILERFSAQQFPDLHSELNLSSLELGDSALYFCASSRGQGYTGELFFGEGSRLTVL.

This clone is a singleton in its sample. The chain employs TRBV5-6 and TRBJ2-5, with D possibly TRBD1 on 6 matching bases. This CDR3 has 13 residues. Between the trimmed V and J ends, which lost 4 bases and 3 bases, there was a span of 10 bases. CDR1 SGHDT and CDR2 YYEEEE come from the germline V gene. This CDR3 is CASSGDRKETQYF. The CDR3 nucleotides are TGTGCCAGCAGCGGCGACAGGAAAGAGACCCAGTACTTC.

The chain has TRBV5-1 and TRBJ1-2; a possible D gene is TRBD1 (6 bases). With 1 base removed from V and 4 bases from J, the gap between germline ends came to 17 bases. Germline CDR1 is SGHRS and CDR2 is YFSETQ. This CDR3 is built from 16 residues. In nucleotides, the CDR3 is TGCGCCAGCAGCTTGACAGGGAGCCACACTATCTATGGCTACACCTTC. Its translation: CASSLTGSHTIYGYTF.

V usage is TRBV6-5 and J usage is TRBJ2-3; the D gene is possibly TRBD2 (5 bases). The V end was cut by 2 bases, the J end by 2 bases, with 11 bases between. CDR3 length: 15 amino acids. Germline V lookup: CDR1 MNHEY, CDR2 SVGAGI. The CDR3 DNA is TGTGCCAGCAGTTACGCGGGCAACCCCACAGATACGCAGTATTTT. Residues: CASSYAGNPTDTQYF.

The genes are TRBV7-2 and TRBJ1-2, with 10 bases lining up with TRBD1. Germline V lookup: CDR1 SGHTA, CDR2 FQGNSA. With 5 bases clipped from V and 8 bases from J, the junction kept 8 bases outside the gene matches. The CDR3 is made up of 14 amino acids. CDR3 amino acids: CASSRDRGREGYTF. In DNA, the CDR3 is TGTGCCAGCAGCCGGGACAGGGGACGAGAAGGCTACACCTTC.

The rearrangement joins TRBV9 to TRBJ2-1, with 8 positions matching TRBD2. Germline trimming cut 0 bases from V and 2 bases from J; bases unmatched to any gene: 4. Germline V CDR1 and CDR2: SGDLS, YYNGEE. This CDR3 contains 16 residues. The CDR3 sequence: CASSVGGAGAYNEQFF. The CDR3 DNA reads TGTGCCAGCAGCGTAGGAGGAGCGGGGGCCTACAATGAGCAGTTCTTC. The full variable domain, in which reference TRBV9 and TRBJ2-1 provide the parts outside the CDR3, is DSGVTQTPKHLITATGQRVTLRCSPRSGDLSVYWYQQSLDQGLQFLIQYYNGEERAKGNILERFSAQQFPDLHSELNLSSLELGDSALYFCASSVGGAGAYNEQFFGPGTRLTVL.

The genes are TRBV7-3 and TRBJ2-1; D call uncertain. The germline V gene has CDR1 SGHTA and CDR2 FQGTGA. With 2 bases removed from V and 4 bases from J, the gap between germline ends came to 6 bases. The CDR3 is made up of 13 amino acids. This CDR3 reads CASSLSAYNEQFF. The CDR3 nucleotides read TGTGCCAGCAGCTTATCAGCGTACAATGAGCAGTTCTTC.

The genes are TRBV19 and TRBJ1-2; TRBD1 matches 9 bases. J lost 3 bases, V lost 4 bases, and 12 bases had no gene match. The germline V gene encodes CDR1 LNHDA and CDR2 SQIVND (reference sequence). This CDR3 has 17 residues. The CDR3 nucleotides read TGTGCCAGTAGTACCCAGACAGGGGGAGCTCAGGACTATGGCTACACCTTC. Protein sequence: CASSTQTGGAQDYGYTF.

This chain links TRBV5-6 with TRBJ2-2; 8 nucleotides match TRBD1. The V gene end was trimmed by 0 bases and the J gene end by 0 bases; junction bases not matched to a gene: 7. CDR3 length: 18 residues. Germline V gives CDR1 SGHDT, CDR2 YYEEEE. CDR3 in amino acids: CASSLVGQAPSNTGELFF. Here the CDR3 DNA reads TGTGCCAGCAGCTTGGTGGGACAGGCCCCTTCGAACACCGGGGAGCTGTTTTTT.

The chain links TRBV6-5 to TRBJ2-1, with 13 bases lining up with TRBD2. Trimming removed 5 bases from V and 5 bases from J; junction bases left unmatched: 0. The germline CDR1 and CDR2 sequences are MNHEY and SVGAGI. The CDR3 has 14 residues. DNA of the CDR3: TGTGCCAGCAGTACTAGCGGGGGGGACAATGAGCAGTTCTTC. Protein: CASSTSGGDNEQFF.

The V and J genes are TRBV5-1 and TRBJ2-3, with unresolved D. Deletions cut 4 bases from V and 6 bases from J, with 15 bases between. The CDR3 length is 14 residues. Per germline, CDR1 SGHRS and CDR2 YFSETQ. The CDR3 DNA reads as TGCGCCAGCAGCGTAGACACCCCGCTGGATACGCAGTATTTT. Translating gives CASSVDTPLDTQYF.

This clone was picked up a small number of times. The chain uses TRBV28 and TRBJ1-1, with 8 bases aligning to TRBD1. With V trimmed by 7 bases and J by 6 bases, 7 bases remained unmatched. CDR3 length: 13 residues. Per the germline V gene, CDR1 is MDHEN and CDR2 is SYDVKM. The CDR3 reads CASTSTGVAEAFF. The CDR3 bases are TGTGCCAGCACCTCGACAGGGGTAGCTGAAGCTTTCTTT.

The chain combines TRBV7-7 with TRBJ1-1, with a tentative D call TRBD1 (5 bases). CDR1 and CDR2 (germline): SSHAT, FNYEAQ (reference sequence). The V end lost 1 base, the J end lost 4 bases, and 25 bases lay between the germline ends. This CDR3 contains 19 residues. CDR3 loop: CASSLVRWGRVGLGTEAFF. Written as DNA, the CDR3 is TGTGCCAGCAGCTTAGTGCGATGGGGCAGGGTAGGTCTGGGCACTGAAGCTTTCTTT.

The CDR3: CASSLVGQRSGNTIYF. CDR3 DNA: TGTGCCAGCAGCTTAGTAGGACAACGCTCTGGAAACACCATATATTTT. V and J are TRBV11-2 and TRBJ1-3, with TRBD1 as a possible D gene (5 bases). The ends were cut back, 1 base at V and 0 bases at J, with 10 bases in the middle. Germline V gene data show CDR1 as SGHAT and CDR2 as FQNNGV. The CDR3 is made up of 16 amino acids.

The chain links TRBV2 to TRBJ2-2; TRBD1 is a possible D gene (6 bases). The CDR3 extends over 13 amino acids. CDR1 SNHLY and CDR2 FYNNEI come from the germline V gene. The germline V and J ends were trimmed by 7 bases and 1 base, with 7 bases remaining between them. CDR3 bases: TGTGCCAGCACGGACAGGAACACCGGGGAGCTGTTTTTT. Protein: CASTDRNTGELFF.

Comment on this clone: At one boundary the junction diverges from the germline segment, which might be a read error. The V gene is TRBV7-7, the J gene TRBJ2-2, with D possibly being TRBD2 (5 bases). The CDR3 spans 13 residues. Germline V lookup: CDR1 SSHAT, CDR2 FNYEAQ (reference sequence). This chain's CDR3 is CASSRWGDGELFF. The CDR3 region has the DNA TGTGCTAGCAGCAGGTGGGGAGACGGGGAGCTGTTTTTT.

This sequence joins TRBV4-1 and TRBJ2-6; a possible D gene is TRBD1 (5 bases). Per germline, CDR1 MGHRA and CDR2 YSYEKL. The ends were cut back, 0 bases at V and 0 bases at J, with 15 bases in the middle. CDR3 length equals 19 residues. The CDR3 DNA reads as TGCGCCAGCAGCCAAGATCTCCAGGGAAGGGGCTCTGGGGCCAACGTCCTGACTTTC. Translation: CASSQDLQGRGSGANVLTF.

This clone has a handful of counts. The genes are TRBV18 and TRBJ1-5; a weak D match, TRBD1 (5 bases). The germline gives CDR1 KGHSH, CDR2 LQKENI. The CDR3 consists of 15 residues. V shed 3 bases and J shed 0 bases, with 9 bases lying between them. CDR3 coding DNA: TGTGCCAGCTCACCGGAACAGGATAGCAATCAGCCCCAGCATTTT. Its translation is CASSPEQDSNQPQHF.

The CDR3 nucleotides are TGTGCCAGTAGTGCAGGGGTTGCACCCCTCCACTTT. It translates to CASSAGVAPLHF. This chain uses TRBV19 with TRBJ1-6; TRBD1 is a possible D gene (6 bases). The germline gives CDR1 LNHDA, CDR2 SQIVND (reference sequence). The V and J ends lost 5 bases and 11 bases respectively, with 10 bases between them. This CDR3 is built from 12 residues.

The J gene is TRBJ1-1, the V gene TRBV5-1; unclear D gene. Germline CDR1 SGHRS, CDR2 YFSETQ. This CDR3 has 13 residues. With 4 bases removed from V and 0 bases from J, the gap between germline ends came to 7 bases. The CDR3 here is CASSVLLNTEAFF. As DNA, the CDR3 is TGCGCCAGCAGCGTTCTCCTGAACACTGAAGCTTTCTTT.

This chain links TRBV10-3 with TRBJ1-2; TRBD1 agrees at 7 bases. The CDR3 length is 17 residues. From germline, CDR1 is ENHRY and CDR2 SYGVKD. The ends lost 10 bases at V and 5 bases at J; junction bases unmatched: 22. The CDR3 DNA is TGTGCCACCCAGGAAGGGGGCAGGGCCAGCTTCCTTTATGGCTACACCTTC. It yields the protein CATQEGGRASFLYGYTF.

The chain links TRBV7-2 to TRBJ2-1; D perhaps matches TRBD2 (6 bases). Germline CDR1 SGHTA, CDR2 FQGNSA. The CDR3 runs to 15 residues. The germline V and J ends were trimmed by 0 bases and 4 bases, with 10 bases remaining between them. The CDR3 loop is CASSLAFGGYNEQFF. The DNA for the CDR3 is TGTGCCAGCAGCTTAGCTTTCGGGGGTTACAATGAGCAGTTCTTC.